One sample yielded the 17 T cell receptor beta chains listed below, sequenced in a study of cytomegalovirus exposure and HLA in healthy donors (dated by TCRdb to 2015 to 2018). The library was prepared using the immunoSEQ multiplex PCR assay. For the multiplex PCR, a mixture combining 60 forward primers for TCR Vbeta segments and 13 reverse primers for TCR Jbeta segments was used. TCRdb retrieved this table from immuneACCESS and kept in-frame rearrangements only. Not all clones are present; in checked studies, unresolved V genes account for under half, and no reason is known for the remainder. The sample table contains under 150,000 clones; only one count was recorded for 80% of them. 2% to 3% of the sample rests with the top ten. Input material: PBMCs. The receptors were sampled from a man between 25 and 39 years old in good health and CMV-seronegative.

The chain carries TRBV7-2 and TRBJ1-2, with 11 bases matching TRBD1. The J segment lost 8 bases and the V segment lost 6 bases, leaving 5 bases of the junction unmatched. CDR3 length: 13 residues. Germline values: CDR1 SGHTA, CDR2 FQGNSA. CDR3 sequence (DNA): TGTGCCAGCAGGGACAGGGGGCTACAGGGCTACACCTTC. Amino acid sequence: CASRDRGLQGYTF.

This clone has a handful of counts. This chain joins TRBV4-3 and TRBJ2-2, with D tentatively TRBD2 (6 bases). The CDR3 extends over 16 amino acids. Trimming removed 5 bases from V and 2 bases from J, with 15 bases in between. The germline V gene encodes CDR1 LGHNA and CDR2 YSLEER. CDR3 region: CASSWGTGVNTGELFF. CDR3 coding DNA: TGCGCCAGCAGCTGGGGGACGGGGGTCAACACCGGGGAGCTGTTTTTT.

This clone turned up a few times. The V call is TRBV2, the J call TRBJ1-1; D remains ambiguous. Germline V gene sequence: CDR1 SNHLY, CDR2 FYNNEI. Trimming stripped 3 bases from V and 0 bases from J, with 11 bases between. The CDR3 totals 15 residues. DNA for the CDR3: TGTGCCAGCAGTGACCCTGCCGAGATGAACACTGAAGCTTTCTTT. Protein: CASSDPAEMNTEAFF.

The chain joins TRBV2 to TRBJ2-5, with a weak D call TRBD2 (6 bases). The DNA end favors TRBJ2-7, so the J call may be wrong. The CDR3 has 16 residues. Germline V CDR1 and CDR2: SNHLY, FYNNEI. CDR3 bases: TGTGCCAGCAGTGAAGCGCTGGGGCAGGGAGGCTACGAGCAGTACTTC. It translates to CASSEALGQGGYEQYF.

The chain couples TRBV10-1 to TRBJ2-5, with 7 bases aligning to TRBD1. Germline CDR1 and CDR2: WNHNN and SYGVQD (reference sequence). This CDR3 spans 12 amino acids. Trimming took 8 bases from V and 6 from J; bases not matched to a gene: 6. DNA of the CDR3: TGCGCCAGCTCTGACAGGGAGAAGACCCAGTACTTC. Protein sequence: CASSDREKTQYF.

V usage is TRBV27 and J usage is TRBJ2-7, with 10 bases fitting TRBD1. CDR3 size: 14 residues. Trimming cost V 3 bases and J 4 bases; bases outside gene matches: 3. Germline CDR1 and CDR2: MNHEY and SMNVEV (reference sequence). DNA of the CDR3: TGTGCCAGCAGTTTGGGACAGGGGTTATACGAGCAGTACTTC. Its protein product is CASSLGQGLYEQYF.

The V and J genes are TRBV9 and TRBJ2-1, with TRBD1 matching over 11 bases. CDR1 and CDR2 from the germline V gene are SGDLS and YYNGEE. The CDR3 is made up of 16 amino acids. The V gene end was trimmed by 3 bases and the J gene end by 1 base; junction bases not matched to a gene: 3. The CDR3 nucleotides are TGTGCCAGCAGCGAGGGGACAGGGGGGTCCTACAATGAGCAGTTCTTC. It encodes CASSEGTGGSYNEQFF.

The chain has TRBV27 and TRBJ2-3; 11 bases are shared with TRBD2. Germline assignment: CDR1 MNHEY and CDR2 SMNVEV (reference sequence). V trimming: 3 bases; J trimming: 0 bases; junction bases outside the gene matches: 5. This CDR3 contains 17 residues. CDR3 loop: CASSLYLAGGSTDTQYF. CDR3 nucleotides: TGTGCCAGCAGTTTGTACTTAGCGGGGGGGAGCACAGATACGCAGTATTTT.

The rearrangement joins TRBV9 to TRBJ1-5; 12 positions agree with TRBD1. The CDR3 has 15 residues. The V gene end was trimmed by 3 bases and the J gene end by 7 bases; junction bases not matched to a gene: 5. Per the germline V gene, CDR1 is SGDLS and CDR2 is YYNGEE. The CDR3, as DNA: TGTGCCAGCAGCGCCGGGACAGGGGGCCGGCAGCCCCAGCATTTT. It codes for CASSAGTGGRQPQHF.

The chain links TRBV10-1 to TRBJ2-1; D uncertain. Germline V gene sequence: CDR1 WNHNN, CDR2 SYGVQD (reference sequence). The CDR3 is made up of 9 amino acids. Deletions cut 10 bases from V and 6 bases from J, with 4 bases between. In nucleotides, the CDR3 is TGCGCCATCTGCAATGAGCAGTTCTTC. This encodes CAICNEQFF.

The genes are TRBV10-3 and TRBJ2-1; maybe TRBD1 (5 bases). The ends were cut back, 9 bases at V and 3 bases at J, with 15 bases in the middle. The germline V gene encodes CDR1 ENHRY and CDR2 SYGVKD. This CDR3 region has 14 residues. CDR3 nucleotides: TGTGCCATAAAAAGACAGACCGACTACAATGAGCAGTTCTTC. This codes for CAIKRQTDYNEQFF.

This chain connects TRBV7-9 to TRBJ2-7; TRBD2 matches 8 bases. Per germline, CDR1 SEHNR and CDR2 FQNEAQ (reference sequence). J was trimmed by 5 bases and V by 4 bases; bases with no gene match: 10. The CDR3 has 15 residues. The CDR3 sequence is CASSSQPGGVHEQYF. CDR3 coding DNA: TGTGCCAGCAGCTCCCAACCGGGAGGGGTCCACGAGCAGTACTTC.

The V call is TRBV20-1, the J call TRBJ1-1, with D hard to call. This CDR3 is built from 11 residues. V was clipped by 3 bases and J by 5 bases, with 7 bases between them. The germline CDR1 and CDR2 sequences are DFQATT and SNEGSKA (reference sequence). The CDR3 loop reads CSASLSTEAFF. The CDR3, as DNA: TGCAGTGCTAGTTTATCTACTGAAGCTTTCTTT.

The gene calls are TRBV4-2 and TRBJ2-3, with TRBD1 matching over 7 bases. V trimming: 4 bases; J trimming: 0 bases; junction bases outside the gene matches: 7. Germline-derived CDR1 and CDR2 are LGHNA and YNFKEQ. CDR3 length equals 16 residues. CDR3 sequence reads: CASSLWTGPSTDTQYF. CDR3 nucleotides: TGTGCCAGCAGCCTGTGGACAGGACCGAGCACAGATACGCAGTATTTT.

Here the CDR3 DNA reads TGTGCCAGCAGCGTAGAGGTACTAGCAACAAGTGAGCAGTTCTTC. It specifies CASSVEVLATSEQFF. The V and J genes are TRBV9 and TRBJ2-1; D is perhaps TRBD2 (6 bases). From germline, CDR1 is SGDLS and CDR2 YYNGEE. Deletions cut 0 bases from V and 9 bases from J, with 16 bases between. The CDR3 runs 15 residues.

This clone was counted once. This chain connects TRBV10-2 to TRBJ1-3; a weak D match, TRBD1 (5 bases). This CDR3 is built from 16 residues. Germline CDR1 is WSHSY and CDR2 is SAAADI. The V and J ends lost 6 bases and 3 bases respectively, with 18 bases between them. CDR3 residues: CASRDTYGGGGNTIYF. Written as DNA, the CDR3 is TGCGCCAGCAGGGACACTTACGGGGGAGGTGGAAACACCATATATTTT.

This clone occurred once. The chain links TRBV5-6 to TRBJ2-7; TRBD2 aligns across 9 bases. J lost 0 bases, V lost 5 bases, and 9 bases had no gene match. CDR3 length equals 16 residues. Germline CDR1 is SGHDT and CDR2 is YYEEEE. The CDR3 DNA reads TGTGCCAGCAGTTTTCACCCGGGACTAGCCTCCTACGAGCAGTACTTC. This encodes CASSFHPGLASYEQYF.